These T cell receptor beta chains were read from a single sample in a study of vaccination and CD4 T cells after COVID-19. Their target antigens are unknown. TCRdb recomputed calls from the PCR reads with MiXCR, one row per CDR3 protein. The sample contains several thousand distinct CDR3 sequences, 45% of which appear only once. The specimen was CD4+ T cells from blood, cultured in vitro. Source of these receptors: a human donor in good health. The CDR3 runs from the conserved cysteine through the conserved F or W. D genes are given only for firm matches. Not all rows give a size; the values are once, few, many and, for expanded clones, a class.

CDR3nt: TGTGCCAGTAGGAAAGGGGGAACCTATAATTCACCCCTCCACTTT
CDR3aa: CASRKGGTYNSPLHF
abundance: few
d_gene: .
j_gene: TRBJ1-6
v_gene: TRBV19

CDR3nt: TGTGCCAGCACCTCAGATACAGTAGGGAGTCAGCCCCAGCATTTT
CDR3aa: CASTSDTVGSQPQHF
abundance: .
d_gene: .
j_gene: TRBJ1-5
v_gene: TRBV7-8

CDR3nt: TGTGCCAGCAGTTTTTCCGGGGGAAATACTGAAGCTTTCTTT
CDR3aa: CASSFSGGNTEAFF
abundance: few
d_gene: .
j_gene: TRBJ1-1
v_gene: TRBV27

CDR3nt: TGTGCCAGCAGTTACTCGGGTGGCGGGGGAAAGAGCACAGATACGCAGTATTTT
CDR3aa: CASSYSGGGGKSTDTQYF
abundance: .
d_gene: TRBD2
j_gene: TRBJ2-3
v_gene: TRBV6-2/TRBV6-3

CDR3nt: TGTGCCAGCAGCTTAGCCTCCGGGACAGGGGGCACCTATGGCTACACCTTC
CDR3aa: CASSLASGTGGTYGYTF
abundance: .
d_gene: TRBD1
j_gene: TRBJ1-2
v_gene: TRBV7-8

CDR3nt: TGCGCCAGCAGCCAGGCAGCAGTGAAGGGCGGGAGGGCCCCGCACGAGCAGTACTTC
CDR3aa: CASSQAAVKGGRAPHEQYF
abundance: .
d_gene: TRBD2
j_gene: TRBJ2-7
v_gene: TRBV4-1

CDR3nt: TGTGCCAGCAGTGAAGGAGGGGGCGGGAACTATGGCTACACCTTC
CDR3aa: CASSEGGGGNYGYTF
abundance: few
d_gene: TRBD1
j_gene: TRBJ1-2
v_gene: TRBV6-1

CDR3nt: TGTGCCAGTAGTATAAGAAGGGACCCTGAAGCTTTCTTT
CDR3aa: CASSIRRDPEAFF
abundance: few
d_gene: .
j_gene: TRBJ1-1
v_gene: TRBV19

CDR3nt: TGTGCCAGCAGCTTAGAGGGGTATAGCAATCAGCCCCAGCATTTT
CDR3aa: CASSLEGYSNQPQHF
abundance: few
d_gene: .
j_gene: TRBJ1-5
v_gene: TRBV7-9

CDR3nt: TGTGCCAGCAGGTCTATTATACAGGCCACTTACAATGAGCAGTTCTTC
CDR3aa: CASRSIIQATYNEQFF
abundance: .
d_gene: .
j_gene: TRBJ2-1
v_gene: TRBV27

CDR3nt: TGTGCCAGCAGCTCCACTCGGACTAGCGGGCCGAACACCGGGGAGCTGTTTTTT
CDR3aa: CASSSTRTSGPNTGELFF
abundance: .
d_gene: TRBD2
j_gene: TRBJ2-2
v_gene: TRBV6-2/TRBV6-3

CDR3nt: TGTGCCAGCAGCTTAGCGGGGGCAGTAAATCAGCCCCAGCATTTT
CDR3aa: CASSLAGAVNQPQHF
abundance: .
d_gene: .
j_gene: TRBJ1-5
v_gene: TRBV7-9

CDR3nt: TGCAGTGCTAGAGTCGCGACGTCCTTCACTGAAGCTTTCTTT
CDR3aa: CSARVATSFTEAFF
abundance: .
d_gene: .
j_gene: TRBJ1-1
v_gene: TRBV20-1

CDR3nt: TGCGCCAGCAGCTTGGCCGGGCAGGGGGGACAGCCCCAGCATTTT
CDR3aa: CASSLAGQGGQPQHF
abundance: .
d_gene: TRBD1
j_gene: TRBJ1-5
v_gene: TRBV5-1

CDR3nt: TGCGCCAGCACACCTCGATGGGGTCCCCAAGAGATCCAGTACTTC
CDR3aa: CASTPRWGPQEIQYF
abundance: .
d_gene: .
j_gene: TRBJ2-5
v_gene: TRBV23-1

CDR3nt: TGTGCCAGCACGAAAGGGAGAGATCGGGCTGAAGCTTTCTTT
CDR3aa: CASTKGRDRAEAFF
abundance: few
d_gene: .
j_gene: TRBJ1-1
v_gene: TRBV6-2/TRBV6-3

CDR3nt: TGTGCCAGCAGCTTAGAAGTGGCGGGCGGGGAGCTGTTTTTT
CDR3aa: CASSLEVAGGELFF
abundance: .
d_gene: .
j_gene: TRBJ2-2
v_gene: TRBV11-2

CDR3nt: TGTGCCAGCAGCTTGGACAGTCGGGGGCTCTATAGCTACACCTTC
CDR3aa: CASSLDSRGLYSYTF
abundance: .
d_gene: .
j_gene: TRBJ1-2
v_gene: TRBV7-6

CDR3nt: TGTGCCAGCAGCATTACGGACAGGCCCGATACTAATGAAAAACTGTTTTTT
CDR3aa: CASSITDRPDTNEKLFF
abundance: .
d_gene: TRBD1
j_gene: TRBJ1-4
v_gene: TRBV7-2

CDR3nt: TGTGCCAGCACCCCGGGCAGATACACTGAAGCTTTCTTT
CDR3aa: CASTPGRYTEAFF
abundance: few
d_gene: .
j_gene: TRBJ1-1
v_gene: TRBV6-2/TRBV6-3

CDR3nt: TGTGCCAGCAGCTTATATCCTGGGGGGTACACTGAAGCTTTCTTT
CDR3aa: CASSLYPGGYTEAFF
abundance: .
d_gene: .
j_gene: TRBJ1-1
v_gene: TRBV7-2

CDR3nt: TGCGCCAGCAGTGAGGGTGGACCTGGCAATGAGCAGTTCTTC
CDR3aa: CASSEGGPGNEQFF
abundance: .
d_gene: .
j_gene: TRBJ2-1
v_gene: TRBV10-1

CDR3nt: TGCAGTGCTAGAGGTACAGATACGCAGTATTTT
CDR3aa: CSARGTDTQYF
abundance: few
d_gene: .
j_gene: TRBJ2-3
v_gene: TRBV20-1

CDR3nt: TGTGCCAGCAGTTACTCGGCAGGGGTGGACACTGAAGCTTTCTTT
CDR3aa: CASSYSAGVDTEAFF
abundance: .
d_gene: .
j_gene: TRBJ1-1
v_gene: TRBV6-5

CDR3nt: TGTGCCAGCATCGGGAGGGTGGGTGAGCAGTTCTTC
CDR3aa: CASIGRVGEQFF
abundance: few
d_gene: TRBD2
j_gene: TRBJ2-1
v_gene: TRBV27

CDR3nt: TGTGCCAGCAGCTTAGGGGGAAACTATGGCTACACCTTC
CDR3aa: CASSLGGNYGYTF
abundance: .
d_gene: .
j_gene: TRBJ1-2
v_gene: TRBV11-2

CDR3nt: TGCACCAGCAGTGAGTCCCGGACGACCAACGTCCTGACTTTC
CDR3aa: CTSSESRTTNVLTF
abundance: .
d_gene: .
j_gene: TRBJ2-6
v_gene: TRBV10-1

CDR3nt: TGTGCCAGCAGCCTGTTCAGGGTTGGAGGAGAGACCCAGTACTTC
CDR3aa: CASSLFRVGGETQYF
abundance: few
d_gene: .
j_gene: TRBJ2-5
v_gene: TRBV14

CDR3nt: TGTGCCAGCAGCGCGGGGCTCTATGGCTACACCTTC
CDR3aa: CASSAGLYGYTF
abundance: few
d_gene: .
j_gene: TRBJ1-2
v_gene: TRBV6-1

CDR3nt: TGTGCCAGCAGCTGGCTGGGGACAGGGGGGAATAATTCACCCCTCCACTTT
CDR3aa: CASSWLGTGGNNSPLHF
abundance: .
d_gene: TRBD1
j_gene: TRBJ1-6
v_gene: TRBV5-5

CDR3nt: TGTGCCATCAAACTATCAGGGGGAAGCTACGAGCAGTACTTC
CDR3aa: CAIKLSGGSYEQYF
abundance: few
d_gene: TRBD1
j_gene: TRBJ2-7
v_gene: TRBV10-3

CDR3nt: TGTGCCAGTAGTGCCCTGAGGGGGGCCTCCAAGAACTATGGCTACACCTTC
CDR3aa: CASSALRGASKNYGYTF
abundance: .
d_gene: .
j_gene: TRBJ1-2
v_gene: TRBV19

CDR3nt: TGCGCCAGCAGTGAGTCCGCCTTCGGGAGTAGCCAAGCCAATGAGCAGTTCTTC
CDR3aa: CASSESAFGSSQANEQFF
abundance: .
d_gene: .
j_gene: TRBJ2-1
v_gene: TRBV10-1

CDR3nt: TGCGCCAGCAGTGAGCTACGGGGGGATAACTATGGCTACACCTTC
CDR3aa: CASSELRGDNYGYTF
abundance: .
d_gene: .
j_gene: TRBJ1-2
v_gene: TRBV6-1

CDR3nt: TGTGCCAGCAGTGCCCGGGGAGGAGATTACGAGCAGTACTTC
CDR3aa: CASSARGGDYEQYF
abundance: .
d_gene: .
j_gene: TRBJ2-7
v_gene: TRBV6-1

CDR3nt: TGTGCCAGTACCAAAGCCGGGAGGAGGGGGGATACGCAGTATTTT
CDR3aa: CASTKAGRRGDTQYF
abundance: .
d_gene: .
j_gene: TRBJ2-3
v_gene: TRBV19

CDR3nt: TGTGCCAGCAGTTTTGGGGTCAGAGAGACCCAGTACTTC
CDR3aa: CASSFGVRETQYF
abundance: .
d_gene: .
j_gene: TRBJ2-5
v_gene: TRBV27

CDR3nt: TGTGCCAGCAGTCGTAAACAGGGGGTAGGCTACACCTTC
CDR3aa: CASSRKQGVGYTF
abundance: .
d_gene: TRBD1
j_gene: TRBJ1-2
v_gene: TRBV7-2

CDR3nt: TGTGCCAGCAGCTTGGGGAAGAACACTGAAGCTTTCTTT
CDR3aa: CASSLGKNTEAFF
abundance: once
d_gene: .
j_gene: TRBJ1-1
v_gene: TRBV5-6

CDR3nt: TGTGCCAGCAGCCCCTCCGACAGGGGTCAGCCCCAGCATTTT
CDR3aa: CASSPSDRGQPQHF
abundance: few
d_gene: TRBD1
j_gene: TRBJ1-5
v_gene: TRBV7-2

CDR3nt: TGTGCCACCAGTGATTTTGGGCCCGAGCAGTTCTTC
CDR3aa: CATSDFGPEQFF
abundance: once
d_gene: .
j_gene: TRBJ2-1
v_gene: TRBV24-1

CDR3nt: TGTGCCAGCAGTTTGTACCCCCCAGGGATAGCTAACTATGGCTACACCTTC
CDR3aa: CASSLYPPGIANYGYTF
abundance: .
d_gene: .
j_gene: TRBJ1-2
v_gene: TRBV27

CDR3nt: TGCAGTGCCGAGGCGGCAGCCTATGGCTACACCTTC
CDR3aa: CSAEAAAYGYTF
abundance: few
d_gene: .
j_gene: TRBJ1-2
v_gene: TRBV20-1

CDR3nt: TGCAGTGCTAACCGACAGGGTTATGGCTACACCTTC
CDR3aa: CSANRQGYGYTF
abundance: .
d_gene: TRBD1
j_gene: TRBJ1-2
v_gene: TRBV20-1

CDR3nt: TGTGCCAGCAGTGGGGGGGAGGGAGGGCAGCCCCAGCATTTT
CDR3aa: CASSGGEGGQPQHF
abundance: few
d_gene: .
j_gene: TRBJ1-5
v_gene: TRBV6-1

CDR3nt: TGTGCCAGCAGCTTGGAGGGACTAGGTAACATTCAGTACTTC
CDR3aa: CASSLEGLGNIQYF
abundance: .
d_gene: TRBD2
j_gene: TRBJ2-4
v_gene: TRBV5-4

CDR3nt: TGCGCCAGCACTTCCACGGTGGAGACCCAGTACTTC
CDR3aa: CASTSTVETQYF
abundance: .
d_gene: .
j_gene: TRBJ2-5
v_gene: TRBV6-4

CDR3nt: TGTGCCAGCAGCCAACCGGGACAGGGGAACACTGAAGCTTTCTTT
CDR3aa: CASSQPGQGNTEAFF
abundance: .
d_gene: TRBD1
j_gene: TRBJ1-1
v_gene: TRBV5-4

CDR3nt: TGTGCCAGCAGCCCCGGGTCTGAGACCCAGTACTTC
CDR3aa: CASSPGSETQYF
abundance: .
d_gene: .
j_gene: TRBJ2-5
v_gene: TRBV6-1

CDR3nt: TGTGCCAGCAGTGAAGGCCCTGATTCCTACGAGCAGTACTTC
CDR3aa: CASSEGPDSYEQYF
abundance: .
d_gene: .
j_gene: TRBJ2-7
v_gene: TRBV6-1

CDR3nt: TGTGCCAGCAGACCTCCGGGATTGGGGGAGCAGTACTTC
CDR3aa: CASRPPGLGEQYF
abundance: few
d_gene: .
j_gene: TRBJ2-7
v_gene: TRBV6-1